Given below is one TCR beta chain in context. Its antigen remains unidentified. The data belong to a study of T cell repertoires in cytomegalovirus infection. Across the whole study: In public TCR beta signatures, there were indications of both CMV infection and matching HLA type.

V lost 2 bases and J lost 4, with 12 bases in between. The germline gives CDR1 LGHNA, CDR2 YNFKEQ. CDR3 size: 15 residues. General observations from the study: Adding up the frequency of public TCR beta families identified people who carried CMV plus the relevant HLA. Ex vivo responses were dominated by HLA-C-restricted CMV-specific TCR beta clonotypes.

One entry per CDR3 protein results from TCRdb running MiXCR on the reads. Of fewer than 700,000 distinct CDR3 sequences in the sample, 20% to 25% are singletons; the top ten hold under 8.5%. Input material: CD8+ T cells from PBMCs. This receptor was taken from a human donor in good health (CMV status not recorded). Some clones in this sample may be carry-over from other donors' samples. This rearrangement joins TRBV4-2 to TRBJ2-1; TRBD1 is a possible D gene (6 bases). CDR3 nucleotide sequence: TGTGCCAGCAGCCAATACAGGGATCTTTACAATGAGCAGTTCTTC. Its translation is CASSQYRDLYNEQFF.